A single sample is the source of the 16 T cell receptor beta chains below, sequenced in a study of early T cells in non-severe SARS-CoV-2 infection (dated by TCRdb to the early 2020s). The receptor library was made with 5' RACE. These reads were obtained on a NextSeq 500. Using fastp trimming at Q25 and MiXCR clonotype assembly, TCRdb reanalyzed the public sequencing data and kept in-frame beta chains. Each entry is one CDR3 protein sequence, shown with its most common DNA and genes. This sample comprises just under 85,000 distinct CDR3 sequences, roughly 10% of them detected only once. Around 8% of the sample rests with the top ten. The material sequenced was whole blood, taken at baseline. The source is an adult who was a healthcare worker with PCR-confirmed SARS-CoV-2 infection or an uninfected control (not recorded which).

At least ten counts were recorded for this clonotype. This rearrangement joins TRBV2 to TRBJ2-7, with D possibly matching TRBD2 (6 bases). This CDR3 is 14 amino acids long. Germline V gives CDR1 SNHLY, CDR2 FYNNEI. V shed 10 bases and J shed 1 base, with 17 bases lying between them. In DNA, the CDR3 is TGTGCCACCGGGCAGGGTAGCGGATCCTACGAGCAGTACTTC. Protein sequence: CATGQGSGSYEQYF.

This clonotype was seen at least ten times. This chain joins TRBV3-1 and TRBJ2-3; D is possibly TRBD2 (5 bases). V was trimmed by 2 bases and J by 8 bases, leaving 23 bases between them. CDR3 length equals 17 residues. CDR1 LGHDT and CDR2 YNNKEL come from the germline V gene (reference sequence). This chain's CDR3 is CASSQRLLDLGSLTQYF. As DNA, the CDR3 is TGTGCCAGCAGCCAACGGCTACTAGATTTGGGGAGTCTTACGCAGTATTTT.

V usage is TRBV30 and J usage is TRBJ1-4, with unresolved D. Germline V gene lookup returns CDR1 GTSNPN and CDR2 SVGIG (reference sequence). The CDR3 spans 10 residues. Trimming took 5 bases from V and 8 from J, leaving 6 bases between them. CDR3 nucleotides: TGTGCCTGGGGGCGGGAAAAACTGTTTTTT. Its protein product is CAWGREKLFF.

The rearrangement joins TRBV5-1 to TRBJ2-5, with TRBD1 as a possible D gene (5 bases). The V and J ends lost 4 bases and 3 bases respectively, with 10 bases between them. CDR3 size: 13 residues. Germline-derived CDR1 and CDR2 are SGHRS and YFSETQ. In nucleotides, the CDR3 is TGCGCCAGCAGCAAGGGCAGGGAAGAGACCCAGTACTTC. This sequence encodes CASSKGREETQYF.

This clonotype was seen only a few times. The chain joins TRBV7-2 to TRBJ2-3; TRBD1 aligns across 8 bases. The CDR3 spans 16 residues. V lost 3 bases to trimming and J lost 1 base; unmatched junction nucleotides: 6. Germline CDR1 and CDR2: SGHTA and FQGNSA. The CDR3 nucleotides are TGTGCCAGCAGCTTTCGGACAGGGAGTGGCACAGATACGCAGTATTTT. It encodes CASSFRTGSGTDTQYF.

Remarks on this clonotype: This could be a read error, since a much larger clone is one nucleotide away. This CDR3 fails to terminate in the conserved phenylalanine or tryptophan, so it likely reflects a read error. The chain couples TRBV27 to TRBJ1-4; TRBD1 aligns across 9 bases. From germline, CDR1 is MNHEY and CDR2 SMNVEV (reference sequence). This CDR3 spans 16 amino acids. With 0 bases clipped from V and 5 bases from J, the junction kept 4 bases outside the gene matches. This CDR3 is CASSLSLGTGNEKLFL. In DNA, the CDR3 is TGTGCCAGCAGTTTATCGCTGGGGACAGGGAATGAAAAACTGTTTTTA.

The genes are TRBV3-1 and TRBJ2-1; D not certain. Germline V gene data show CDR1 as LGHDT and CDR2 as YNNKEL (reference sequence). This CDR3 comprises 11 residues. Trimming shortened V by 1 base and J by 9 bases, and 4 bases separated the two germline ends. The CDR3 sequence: CASSQGPEQFF. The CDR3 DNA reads TGTGCCAGCAGCCAAGGTCCTGAGCAGTTCTTC.

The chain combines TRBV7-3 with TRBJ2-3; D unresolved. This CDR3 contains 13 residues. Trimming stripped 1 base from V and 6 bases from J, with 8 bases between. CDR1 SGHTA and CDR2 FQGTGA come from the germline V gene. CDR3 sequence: CASSLNLGDTQYF. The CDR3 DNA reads TGTGCCAGCAGCTTAAACTTAGGGGATACGCAGTATTTT.

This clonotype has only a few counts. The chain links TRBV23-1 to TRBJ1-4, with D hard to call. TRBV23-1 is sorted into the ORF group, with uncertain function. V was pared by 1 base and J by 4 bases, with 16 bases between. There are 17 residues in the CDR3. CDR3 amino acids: CASSQYGRAVLNEKLFF. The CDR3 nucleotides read TGCGCCAGCAGTCAATACGGAAGAGCAGTCCTTAATGAAAAACTGTTTTTT.

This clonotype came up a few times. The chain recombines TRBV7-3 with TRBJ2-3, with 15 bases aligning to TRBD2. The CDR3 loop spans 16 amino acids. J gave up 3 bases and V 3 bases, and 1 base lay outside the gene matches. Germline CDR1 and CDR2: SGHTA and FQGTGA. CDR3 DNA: TGTGCCAGCAGCTTGGGGACTAGCGGGAGGACAGATACGCAGTATTTT. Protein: CASSLGTSGRTDTQYF.

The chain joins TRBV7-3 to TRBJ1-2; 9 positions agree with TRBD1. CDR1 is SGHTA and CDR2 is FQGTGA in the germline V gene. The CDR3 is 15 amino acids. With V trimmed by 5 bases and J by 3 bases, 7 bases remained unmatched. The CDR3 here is CASSRDRVDYYGYTF. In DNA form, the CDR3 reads TGTGCCAGCAGCCGGGACAGGGTCGATTACTATGGCTACACCTTC.

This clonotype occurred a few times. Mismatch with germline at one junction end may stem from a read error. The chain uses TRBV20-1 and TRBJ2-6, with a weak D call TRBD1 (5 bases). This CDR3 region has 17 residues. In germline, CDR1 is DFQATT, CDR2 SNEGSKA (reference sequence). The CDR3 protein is CSARDLGKPSGANVLIF. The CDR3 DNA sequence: TGCAGTGCTAGAGATCTGGGCAAGCCCTCTGGGGCCAACGTCCTGATTTTC.

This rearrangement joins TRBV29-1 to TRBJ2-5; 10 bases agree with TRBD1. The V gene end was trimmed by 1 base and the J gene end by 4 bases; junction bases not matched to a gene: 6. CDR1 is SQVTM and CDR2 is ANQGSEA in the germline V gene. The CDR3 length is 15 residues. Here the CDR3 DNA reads TGCAGCGTTGAAGGGGGACAGGGGCCCGCAGAGACCCAGTACTTC. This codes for CSVEGGQGPAETQYF.

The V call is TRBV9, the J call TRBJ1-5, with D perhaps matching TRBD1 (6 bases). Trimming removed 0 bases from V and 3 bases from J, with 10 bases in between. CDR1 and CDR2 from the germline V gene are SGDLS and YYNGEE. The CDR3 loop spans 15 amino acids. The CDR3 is CASSVEGGLNQPQHF. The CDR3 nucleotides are TGTGCCAGCAGCGTAGAGGGGGGCCTCAATCAGCCCCAGCATTTT.

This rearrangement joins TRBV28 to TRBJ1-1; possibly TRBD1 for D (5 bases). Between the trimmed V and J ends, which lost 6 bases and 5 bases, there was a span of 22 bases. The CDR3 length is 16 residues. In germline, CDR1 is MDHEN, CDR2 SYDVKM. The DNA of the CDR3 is TGTGCCAGCAGAACCCTGGGGGAAGGGGCTAAGACTGAAGCTTTCTTT. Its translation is CASRTLGEGAKTEAFF.

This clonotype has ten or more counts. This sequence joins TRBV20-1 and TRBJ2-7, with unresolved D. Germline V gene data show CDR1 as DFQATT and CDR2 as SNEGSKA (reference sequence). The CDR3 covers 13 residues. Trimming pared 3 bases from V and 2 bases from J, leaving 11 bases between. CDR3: CSARGLTPYEQYF. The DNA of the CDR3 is TGCAGTGCTAGGGGCCTTACTCCCTACGAGCAGTACTTC.